These 8 T cell receptor beta chains came from one sample sequenced in a study of OX40 agonist ivuxolimab in advanced cancers. Repertoires were generated with immunoSEQ multiplex PCR, while TCRdb's copy carries only in-frame clones and drops some. The sample lists more than 65,000 clones, approximately 80% seen once, with more than 0.95% in the top ten. This specimen consisted of CD4+ or CD8+ T cells sorted from blood, obtained in a trial of the OX40 agonist ivuxolimab. Every receptor here comes from an adult with an advanced solid tumor such as melanoma, head and neck, liver or kidney cancer.

The rearrangement uses TRBV7-9 and TRBJ1-2; D call uncertain. The CDR3 contains 12 residues. Deletions cut 8 bases from V and 0 bases from J, with 7 bases between. Germline V gene lookup returns CDR1 SEHNR and CDR2 FQNEAQ (reference sequence). The chain's CDR3 is CASRGTNYGYTF. In DNA form, the CDR3 reads TGTGCCAGCCGAGGAACTAACTATGGCTACACCTTC.

This chain links TRBV6-5 with TRBJ1-5; 8 bases match TRBD1. The CDR3 is 15 residues long. J gave up 5 bases and V 4 bases, and 7 bases lay outside the gene matches. Germline V gene lookup returns CDR1 MNHEY and CDR2 SVGAGI. CDR3 bases: TGTGCCAGCAGTTCCAAGACAGGGGTGCATCAGCCCCAGCATTTT. Translating it yields CASSSKTGVHQPQHF.

The chain employs TRBV7-2 and TRBJ2-2; D not certain. Germline CDR1 is SGHTA and CDR2 is FQGNSA. V was cut by 1 base and J by 1 base, with 7 bases left in between. CDR3 length equals 15 residues. The DNA for the CDR3 is TGTGCCAGCAGCTTAGATTCCGGGAACACCGGGGAGCTGTTTTTT. Amino acids: CASSLDSGNTGELFF.

V usage is TRBV18 and J usage is TRBJ2-3; 7 nucleotides align to TRBD2. CDR1 KGHSH and CDR2 LQKENI come from the germline V gene. J lost 1 base, V lost 6 bases, and 4 bases had no gene match. The CDR3 is made up of 14 amino acids. The CDR3 coding sequence is TGTGCCAGCTCCCCAGGGAGGGGCACAGATACGCAGTATTTT. Protein product: CASSPGRGTDTQYF.

J is TRBJ2-3 and V is TRBV4-3; 9 positions match TRBD2. Germline CDR1 reads LGHNA; CDR2 reads YSLEER. After removal of 0 bases from V and 2 bases from J, the junction contained 9 bases not matched to a gene. CDR3 size: 18 residues. The CDR3 DNA reads as TGCGCCAGCAGCCAAGAAATGGCGGGGGGGCGGGACACAGATACGCAGTATTTT. This codes for CASSQEMAGGRDTDTQYF.

This chain connects TRBV5-4 to TRBJ2-7; 8 bases line up with TRBD1. The V and J ends lost 6 bases and 6 bases, in that order; junction bases with no gene match: 8. The CDR3 length is 13 residues. The V gene's germline CDR1 is SGHNT and CDR2 YYREEE (reference sequence). The CDR3 sequence: CASNRQQGGEQYF. CDR3 coding DNA: TGTGCCAGCAACCGTCAACAGGGGGGCGAGCAGTACTTC.

This clone was observed a few times. The rearrangement joins TRBV6-5 to TRBJ1-1, with D uncertain. Trimming pared 7 bases from V and 2 bases from J, leaving 8 bases between. This CDR3 contains 12 residues. Germline lookup yields CDR1 MNHEY and CDR2 SVGAGI. Here the CDR3 reads CASKFANTEAFF. In DNA form, the CDR3 reads TGTGCCAGCAAGTTTGCTAACACTGAAGCTTTCTTT.

The genes are TRBV4-3 and TRBJ2-3, with D tentatively TRBD1 or TRBD2 (5 bases each). Looked up from germline, CDR1 is LGHNA and CDR2 is YSLEER. This CDR3 is built from 17 residues. Trimming left V 0 bases short and J 9 bases short, with 22 bases between. CDR3 sequence reads: CASSQDILLGSGRTQYF. In DNA form, the CDR3 reads TGCGCCAGCAGCCAAGATATTCTCCTAGGTTCGGGGCGCACGCAGTATTTT.